The sequence of this T cell receptor beta chain was determined in a study of cytomegalovirus exposure and HLA in healthy donors. CDR3 length: 15 amino acids. V gave up 6 bases and J gave up 3 bases; unmatched junction bases: 5. CDR1 and CDR2 (germline): WNHNN, SYGVQD (reference sequence). Regarding the study as a whole: A later analysis showed TCR association rates differing by HLA locus, peaking at DRB1 and lowest at HLA-C.

Worth noting for this clone: Its antigen is unknown.

Primers: 60 Vbeta forward and 13 Jbeta reverse. Using immunoSEQ multiplex PCR, the repertoire was profiled, and TCRdb retains in-frame clones only, with some absent. The sample shows approximately 180,000 clones, roughly four fifths of them seen only once. This clonotype was obtained from a woman aged 18-30 years in good health and CMV-seronegative. The chain uses TRBV10-1 and TRBJ2-3; TRBD2 agrees at 11 bases. The specimen was PBMCs. The CDR3: CASRAGLAGTDTQYF. The CDR3 coding sequence is TGCGCCAGCAGGGCCGGACTAGCGGGTACAGATACGCAGTATTTT.